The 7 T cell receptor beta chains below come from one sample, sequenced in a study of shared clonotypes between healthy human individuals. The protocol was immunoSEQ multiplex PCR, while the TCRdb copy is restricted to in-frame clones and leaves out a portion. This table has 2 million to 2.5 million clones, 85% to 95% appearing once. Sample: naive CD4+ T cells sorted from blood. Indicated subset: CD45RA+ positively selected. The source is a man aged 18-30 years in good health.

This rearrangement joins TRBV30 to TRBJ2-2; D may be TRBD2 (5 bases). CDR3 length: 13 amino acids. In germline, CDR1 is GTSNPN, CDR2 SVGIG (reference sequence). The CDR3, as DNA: TGTGCACTCGGACTTGCGAACACCGGGGAGCTGTTTTTT. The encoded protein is CALGLANTGELFF.

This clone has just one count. The CDR3 is CASSSGLAGIYEQYF. The CDR3, as DNA: TGCGCCAGCAGCTCGGGACTAGCGGGGATCTACGAGCAGTACTTC. The rearrangement links TRBV5-1 to TRBJ2-7; 13 bases agree with TRBD2. The CDR3 has 15 residues. Germline loops: CDR1 SGHRS, CDR2 YFSETQ. J was trimmed by 3 bases and V by 3 bases; bases with no gene match: 3.

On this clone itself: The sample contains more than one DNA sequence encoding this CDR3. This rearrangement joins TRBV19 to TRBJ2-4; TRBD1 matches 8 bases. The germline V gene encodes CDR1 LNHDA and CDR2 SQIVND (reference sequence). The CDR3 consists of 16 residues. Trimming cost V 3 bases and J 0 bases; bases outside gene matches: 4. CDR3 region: CASSMTGELAKNIQYF. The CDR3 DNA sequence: TGTGCCAGTAGTATGACAGGGGAACTAGCCAAAAACATTCAGTACTTC.

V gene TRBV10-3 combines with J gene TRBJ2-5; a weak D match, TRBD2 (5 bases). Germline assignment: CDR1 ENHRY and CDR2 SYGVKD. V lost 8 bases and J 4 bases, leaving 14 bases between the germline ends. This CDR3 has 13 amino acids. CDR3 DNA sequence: TGTGCCATCGGTCGGGGATCAGGAGAGACCCAGTACTTC. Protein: CAIGRGSGETQYF.

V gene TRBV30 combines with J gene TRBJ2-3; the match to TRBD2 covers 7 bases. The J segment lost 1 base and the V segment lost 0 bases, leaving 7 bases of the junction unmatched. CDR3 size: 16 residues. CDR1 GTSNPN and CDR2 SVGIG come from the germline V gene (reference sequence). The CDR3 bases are TGTGCCTGGAGTGTCCCGCTGGGGGGGGGCACAGATACGCAGTATTTT. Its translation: CAWSVPLGGGTDTQYF.

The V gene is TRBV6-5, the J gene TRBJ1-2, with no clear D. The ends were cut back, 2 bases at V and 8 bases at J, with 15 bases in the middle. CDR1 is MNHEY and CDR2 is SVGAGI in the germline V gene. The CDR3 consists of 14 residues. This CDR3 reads CASSYVAGSGGYTF. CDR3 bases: TGTGCCAGCAGTTACGTTGCGGGGTCGGGCGGCTACACCTTC.

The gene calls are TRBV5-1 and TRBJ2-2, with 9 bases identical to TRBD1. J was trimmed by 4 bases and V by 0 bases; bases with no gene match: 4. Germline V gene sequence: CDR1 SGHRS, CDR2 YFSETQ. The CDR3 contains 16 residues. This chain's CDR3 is CASSLGDRDRTGELFF. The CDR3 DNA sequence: TGCGCCAGCAGCTTGGGGGACAGGGACCGCACCGGGGAGCTGTTTTTT.